Each of the 4 T cell receptor beta chains below was sequenced from the same sample in a study of T cell repertoires in aging, cancer and after chemotherapy. Rearranged V-D-J TRB sequences were amplified with a mixed TRB-A/B primer pool. From the multiplex PCR reads, TCRdb called clonotypes with MiXCR, one entry per CDR3 protein. Among 10,000 to 12,000 distinct CDR3 sequences, under 30% were seen once, and the ten largest hold less than 2%. TCR beta rearrangements were amplified from peripheral blood genomic DNA. The sequenced sample consisted of blood. All receptors derive from a human donor in good health.

This clonotype was seen more than once but under ten times. This chain uses TRBV25-1 with TRBJ2-1; D unclear. The germline gives CDR1 MGHDK, CDR2 SYGVNS. Trimming removed 6 bases from V and 4 bases from J, with 13 bases in between. This CDR3 comprises 14 residues. In DNA form, the CDR3 reads TGTGCCAGCAGGAGCGAACGCCGATACAATGAGCAGTTCTTC. It codes for CASRSERRYNEQFF.

A note on this clonotype: This may arise from a read error, as a much more abundant clone is one base away. The rearrangement joins TRBV6-1 to TRBJ2-3; 7 bases are shared with TRBD2. The CDR3 consists of 15 residues. Germline V gene lookup returns CDR1 MNHNS and CDR2 SASEGT. The CDR3 protein is CASKGWRGSTYTQYF. CDR3 DNA sequence: TGTGCCAGCAAAGGATGGCGGGGGAGCACATATACGCAGTATTTT.

Within the sample, this clonotype is medium-sized (0.01 to 0.1%). The CDR3 loop reads CASSPNGQTYEQYF. As DNA, the CDR3 is TGTGCCAGCAGCCCAAACGGGCAGACCTACGAGCAGTACTTC. The chain employs TRBV7-9 and TRBJ2-7, with D hard to call. Germline values: CDR1 SEHNR, CDR2 FQNEAQ (reference sequence). The CDR3 has 14 amino acids. V shed 5 bases and J shed 2 bases, with 13 bases lying between them.

This chain connects TRBV12-5 to TRBJ2-2; a possible D gene is TRBD2 (5 bases). V lost 5 bases and J 6 bases, leaving 7 bases between the germline ends. This CDR3 region has 12 residues. Per germline, CDR1 LGHNT and CDR2 FRNRAP. The chain's CDR3 is CASGLASGELFF. DNA for the CDR3: TGTGCTAGTGGTCTAGCCTCCGGGGAGCTGTTTTTT. Full variable domain (outside the CDR3, taken from reference TRBV12-5 and TRBJ2-2): DARVTQTPRHKVTEMGQEVTMRCQPILGHNTVFWYRQTMMQGLELLAYFRNRAPLDDSGMPKDRFSAEMPDATLATLKIQPSEPRDSAVYFCASGLASGELFFGEGSRLTVL.